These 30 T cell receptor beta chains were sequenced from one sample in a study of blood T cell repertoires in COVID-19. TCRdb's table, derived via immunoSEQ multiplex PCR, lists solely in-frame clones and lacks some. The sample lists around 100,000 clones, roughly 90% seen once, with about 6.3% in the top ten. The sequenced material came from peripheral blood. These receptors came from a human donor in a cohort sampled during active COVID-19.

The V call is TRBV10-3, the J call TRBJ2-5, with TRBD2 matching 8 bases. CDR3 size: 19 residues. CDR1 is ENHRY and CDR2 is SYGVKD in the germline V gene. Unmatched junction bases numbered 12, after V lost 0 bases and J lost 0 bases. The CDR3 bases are TGTGCCATCAGTGAGTCTCGAGGGAAAGCGGGGGTCTACCAAGAGACCCAGTACTTC. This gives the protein CAISESRGKAGVYQETQYF.

Written as DNA, the CDR3 is TGTGCCAGTAGTATAACGGTGGACGAGGGGGCCGAGCAGTACTTC. This translates into CASSITVDEGAEQYF. The rearrangement uses TRBV19 and TRBJ2-7, with 7 bases fitting TRBD1. The V segment lost 2 bases and the J segment 6 bases; nucleotides outside the gene matches: 10. From germline, CDR1 is LNHDA and CDR2 SQIVND (reference sequence). This CDR3 has 15 residues. The whole variable domain, filled in from reference TRBV19 and TRBJ2-7, reads DGGITQSPKYLFRKEGQNVTLSCEQNLNHDAMYWYRQDPGQGLRLIYYSQIVNDFQKGDIAEGYSVSREKKESFPLTVTSAQKNPTAFYLCASSITVDEGAEQYFGPGTRLTVT.

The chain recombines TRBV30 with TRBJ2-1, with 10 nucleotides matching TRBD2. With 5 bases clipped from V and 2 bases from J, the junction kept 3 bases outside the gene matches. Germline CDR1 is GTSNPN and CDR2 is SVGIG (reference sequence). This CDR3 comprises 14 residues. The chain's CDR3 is CAWASGGAYNEQFF. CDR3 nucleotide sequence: TGTGCCTGGGCAAGCGGGGGGGCCTACAATGAGCAGTTCTTC.

The CDR3 nucleotides are TGCGCCAGCAGGCCCCTCGGGGGGCCCACTGAAGCTTTCTTT. The encoded protein is CASRPLGGPTEAFF. This chain uses TRBV5-1 with TRBJ1-1; tentatively, D is TRBD1 (6 bases). The CDR3 spans 14 residues. Germline CDR1 is SGHRS and CDR2 is YFSETQ. Trimming removed 5 bases at V and 4 bases at J, with 15 bases between.

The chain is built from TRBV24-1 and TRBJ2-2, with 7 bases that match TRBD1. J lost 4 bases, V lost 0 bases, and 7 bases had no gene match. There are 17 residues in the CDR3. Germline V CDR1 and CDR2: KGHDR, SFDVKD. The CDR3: CATSDLRRTGATGELFF. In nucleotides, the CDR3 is TGTGCCACCAGTGATTTGCGCCGTACAGGGGCCACCGGGGAGCTGTTTTTT.

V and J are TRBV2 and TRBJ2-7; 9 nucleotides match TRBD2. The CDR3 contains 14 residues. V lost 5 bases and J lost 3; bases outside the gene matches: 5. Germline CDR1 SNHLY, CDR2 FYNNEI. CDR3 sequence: CASSTAGGNYEQYF. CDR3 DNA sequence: TGTGCCAGCAGTACAGCGGGGGGCAACTACGAGCAGTACTTC.

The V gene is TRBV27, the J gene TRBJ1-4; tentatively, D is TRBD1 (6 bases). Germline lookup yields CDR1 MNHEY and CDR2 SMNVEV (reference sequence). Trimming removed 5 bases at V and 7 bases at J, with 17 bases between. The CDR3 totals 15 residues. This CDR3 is CASSPYREGVEKLFF. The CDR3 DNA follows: TGTGCCAGCAGTCCCTACAGGGAGGGAGTTGAAAAACTGTTTTTT.

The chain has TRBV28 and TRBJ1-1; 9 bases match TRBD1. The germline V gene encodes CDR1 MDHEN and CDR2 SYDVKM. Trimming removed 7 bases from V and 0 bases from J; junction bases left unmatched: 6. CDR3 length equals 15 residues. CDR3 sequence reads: CASNTQGAMNTEAFF. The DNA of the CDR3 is TGTGCCAGCAATACACAGGGGGCGATGAACACTGAAGCTTTCTTT.

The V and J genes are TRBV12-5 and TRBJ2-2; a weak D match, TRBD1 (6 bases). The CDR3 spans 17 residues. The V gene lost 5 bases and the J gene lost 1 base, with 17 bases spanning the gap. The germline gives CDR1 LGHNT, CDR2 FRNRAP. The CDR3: CASGNRPPGQNTGELFF. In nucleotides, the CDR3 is TGTGCTAGTGGTAACCGCCCGCCGGGACAGAACACCGGGGAGCTGTTTTTT.

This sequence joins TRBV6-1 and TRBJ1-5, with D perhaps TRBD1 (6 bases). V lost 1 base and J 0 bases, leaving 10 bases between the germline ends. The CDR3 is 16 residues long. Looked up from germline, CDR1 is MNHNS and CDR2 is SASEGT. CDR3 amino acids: CASSEVDSDSNQPQHF. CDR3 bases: TGTGCCAGCAGTGAAGTGGACAGCGATAGCAATCAGCCCCAGCATTTT.

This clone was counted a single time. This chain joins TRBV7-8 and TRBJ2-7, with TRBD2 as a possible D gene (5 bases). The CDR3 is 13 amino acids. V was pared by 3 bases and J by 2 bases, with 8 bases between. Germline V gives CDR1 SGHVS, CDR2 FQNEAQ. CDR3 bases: TGTGCCAGCAGCTTGCCCGGGACCTACGAGCAGTACTTC. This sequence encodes CASSLPGTYEQYF.

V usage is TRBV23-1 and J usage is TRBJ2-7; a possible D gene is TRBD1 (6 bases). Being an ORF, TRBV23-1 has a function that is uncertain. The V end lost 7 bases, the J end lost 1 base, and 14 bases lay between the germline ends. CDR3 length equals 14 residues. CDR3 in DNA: TGCGCCAGCACCGACCGGGACACATCCTACGAGCAGTACTTC. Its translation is CASTDRDTSYEQYF.

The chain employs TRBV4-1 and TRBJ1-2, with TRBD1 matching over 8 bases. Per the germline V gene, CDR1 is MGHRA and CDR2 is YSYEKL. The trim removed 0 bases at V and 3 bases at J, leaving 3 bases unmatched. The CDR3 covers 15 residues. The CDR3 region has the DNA TGCGCCAGCAGCCAAGACGGACAGGGCGACTATGGCTACACCTTC. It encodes CASSQDGQGDYGYTF.

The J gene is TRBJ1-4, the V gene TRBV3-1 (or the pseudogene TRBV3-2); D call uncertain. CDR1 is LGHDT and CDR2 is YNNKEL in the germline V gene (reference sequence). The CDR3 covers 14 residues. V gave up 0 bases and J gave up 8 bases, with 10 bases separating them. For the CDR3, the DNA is TGTGCCAGCAGCCAAGACCCCGCGGGCGAAAAACTGTTTTTT. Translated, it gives CASSQDPAGEKLFF.

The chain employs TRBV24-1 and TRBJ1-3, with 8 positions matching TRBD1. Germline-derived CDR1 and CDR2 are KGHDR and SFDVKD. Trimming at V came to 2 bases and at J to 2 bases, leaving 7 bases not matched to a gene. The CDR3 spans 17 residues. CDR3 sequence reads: CATSDSRDRSTGNTIYF. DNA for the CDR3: TGTGCCACCAGTGATTCCCGGGACAGGTCAACTGGAAACACCATATATTTT.

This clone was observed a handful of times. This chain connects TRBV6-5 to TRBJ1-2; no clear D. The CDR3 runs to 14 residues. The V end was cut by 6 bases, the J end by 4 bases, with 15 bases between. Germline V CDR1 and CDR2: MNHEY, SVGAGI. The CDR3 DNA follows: TGTGCCAGCAGGGGGAGTGGGTTTGGCTATGGCTACACCTTC. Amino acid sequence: CASRGSGFGYGYTF.

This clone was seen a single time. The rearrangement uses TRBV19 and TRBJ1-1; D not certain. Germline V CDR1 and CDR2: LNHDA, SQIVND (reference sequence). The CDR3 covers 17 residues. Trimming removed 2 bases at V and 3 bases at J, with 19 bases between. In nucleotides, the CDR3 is TGTGCCAGTAGTATAAATCGGGGAGATGGATCGGACACTGAAGCTTTCTTT. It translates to CASSINRGDGSDTEAFF.

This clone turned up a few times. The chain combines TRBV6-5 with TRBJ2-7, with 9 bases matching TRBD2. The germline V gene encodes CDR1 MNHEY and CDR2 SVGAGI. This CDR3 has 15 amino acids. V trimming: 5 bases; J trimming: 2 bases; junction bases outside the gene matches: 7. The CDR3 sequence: CASSPQRGATYEQYF. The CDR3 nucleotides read TGTGCCAGCAGTCCCCAGCGGGGGGCCACCTACGAGCAGTACTTC.

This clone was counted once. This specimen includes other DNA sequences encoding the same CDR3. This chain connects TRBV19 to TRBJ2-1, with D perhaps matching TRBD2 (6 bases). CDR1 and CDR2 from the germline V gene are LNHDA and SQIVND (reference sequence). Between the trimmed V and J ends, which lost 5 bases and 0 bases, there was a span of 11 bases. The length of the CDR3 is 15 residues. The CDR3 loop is CASSVSGSSYNEQFF. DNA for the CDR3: TGTGCCAGTAGTGTGAGCGGGTCCTCCTACAATGAGCAGTTCTTC.

The chain's CDR3 is CASSKGASGDLGETQYF. As DNA, the CDR3 is TGTGCCAGCAGCAAGGGGGCTAGCGGGGACCTGGGGGAGACCCAGTACTTC. The chain has TRBV21-1 and TRBJ2-5; the D call in the table, TRBD2, was not verified against the DNA. TRBV21-1 is a recognized pseudogene. The CDR3 covers 17 residues.

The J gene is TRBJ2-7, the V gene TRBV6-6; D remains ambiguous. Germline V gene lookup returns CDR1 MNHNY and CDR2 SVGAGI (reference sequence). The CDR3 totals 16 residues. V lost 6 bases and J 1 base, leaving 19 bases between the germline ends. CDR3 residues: CASSSPDGTLSYEQYF. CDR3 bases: TGTGCCAGCAGCTCCCCAGACGGCACACTATCCTACGAGCAGTACTTC.

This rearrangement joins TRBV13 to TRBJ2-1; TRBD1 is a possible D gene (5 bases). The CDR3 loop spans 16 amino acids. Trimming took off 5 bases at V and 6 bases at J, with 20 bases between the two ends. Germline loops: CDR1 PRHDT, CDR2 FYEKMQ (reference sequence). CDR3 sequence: CASSLFGWTSINEQFF. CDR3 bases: TGTGCCAGCAGCCTCTTTGGTTGGACAAGTATCAATGAGCAGTTCTTC. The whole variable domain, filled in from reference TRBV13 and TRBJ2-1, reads AAGVIQSPRHLIKEKRETATLKCYPIPRHDTVYWYQQGPGQDPQFLISFYEKMQSDKGSIPDRFSAQQFSDYHSELNMSSLELGDSALYFCASSLFGWTSINEQFFGPGTRLTVL.

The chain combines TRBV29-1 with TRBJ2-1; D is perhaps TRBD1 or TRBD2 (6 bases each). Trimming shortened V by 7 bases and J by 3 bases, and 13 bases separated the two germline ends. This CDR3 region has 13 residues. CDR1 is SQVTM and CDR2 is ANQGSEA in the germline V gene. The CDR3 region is CSGGDTNYNEQFF. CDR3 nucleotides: TGCAGCGGGGGGGACACAAACTACAATGAGCAGTTCTTC.

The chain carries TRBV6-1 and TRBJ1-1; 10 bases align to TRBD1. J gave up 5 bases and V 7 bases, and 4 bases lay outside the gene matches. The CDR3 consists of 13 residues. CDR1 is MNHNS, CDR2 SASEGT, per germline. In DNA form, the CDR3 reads TGTGCCAGCAAACGACAGGGGGCGACTGAAGCTTTCTTT. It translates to CASKRQGATEAFF.

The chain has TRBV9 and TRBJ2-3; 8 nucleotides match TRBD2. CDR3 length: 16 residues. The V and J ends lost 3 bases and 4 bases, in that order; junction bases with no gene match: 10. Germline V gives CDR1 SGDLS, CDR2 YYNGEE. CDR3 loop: CASSAHVAGLPDTQYF. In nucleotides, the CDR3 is TGTGCCAGCAGCGCCCATGTAGCGGGGTTACCAGATACGCAGTATTTT.

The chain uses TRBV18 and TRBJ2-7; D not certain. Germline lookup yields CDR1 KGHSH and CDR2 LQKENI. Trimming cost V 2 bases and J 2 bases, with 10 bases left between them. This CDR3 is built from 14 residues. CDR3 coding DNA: TGTGCCAGCTCACCATCGAGCGACCCCTACGAGCAGTACTTC. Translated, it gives CASSPSSDPYEQYF. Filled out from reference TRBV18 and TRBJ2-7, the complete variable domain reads NAGVMQNPRHLVRRRGQEARLRCSPMKGHSHVYWYRQLPEEGLKFMVYLQKENIIDESGMPKERFSAEFPKEGPSILRIQQVVRGDSAAYFCASSPSSDPYEQYFGPGTRLTVT.

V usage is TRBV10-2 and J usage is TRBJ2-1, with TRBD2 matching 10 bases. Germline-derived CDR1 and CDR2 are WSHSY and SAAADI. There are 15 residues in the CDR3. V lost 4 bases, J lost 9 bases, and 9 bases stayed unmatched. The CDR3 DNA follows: TGCGCCAGCAGTGCGGGACTAGCGCGTTTTGGTGAGCAGTTCTTC. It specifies CASSAGLARFGEQFF.

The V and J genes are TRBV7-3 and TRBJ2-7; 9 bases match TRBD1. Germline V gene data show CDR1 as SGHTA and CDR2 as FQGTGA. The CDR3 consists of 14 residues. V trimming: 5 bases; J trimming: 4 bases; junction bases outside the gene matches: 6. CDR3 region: CASSQTGTGYEQYF. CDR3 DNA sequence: TGTGCCAGCAGCCAAACCGGGACAGGGTACGAGCAGTACTTC.

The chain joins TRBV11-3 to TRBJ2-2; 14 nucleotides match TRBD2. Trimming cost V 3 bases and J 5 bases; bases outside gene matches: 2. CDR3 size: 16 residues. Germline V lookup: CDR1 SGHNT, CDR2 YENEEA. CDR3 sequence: CASSFRLAGGTGELFF. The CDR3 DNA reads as TGTGCCAGCAGCTTCCGACTAGCGGGGGGGACCGGGGAGCTGTTTTTT.

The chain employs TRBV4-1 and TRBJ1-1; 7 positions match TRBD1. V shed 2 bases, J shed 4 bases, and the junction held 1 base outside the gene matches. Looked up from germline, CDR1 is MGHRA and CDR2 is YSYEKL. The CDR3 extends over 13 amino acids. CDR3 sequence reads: CASSQTGATEAFF. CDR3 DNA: TGCGCCAGCAGCCAAACAGGGGCCACTGAAGCTTTCTTT.